What follows are 7 T cell receptor beta chains derived from one specimen sequenced in a study of cytomegalovirus exposure and HLA in healthy donors. Produced via immunoSEQ multiplex PCR; TCRdb's table is partial and in-frame only. The sample carries about 250,000 clones, more than 85% recorded once. Source material: PBMCs. Receptors were obtained from a man aged 18 to 30 in good health and CMV-seropositive.

This clone appeared a single time. The rearrangement joins TRBV5-1 to TRBJ2-7, with 9 bases fitting TRBD1. Germline CDR1 SGHRS, CDR2 YFSETQ. The CDR3 runs 15 residues. The V gene end was trimmed by 2 bases and the J gene end by 5 bases; junction bases not matched to a gene: 8. Written as DNA, the CDR3 is TGCGCCAGCAGCTTTGGGGACAGGGAAGTCAACGAGCAGTACTTC. Translated: CASSFGDREVNEQYF.

V is TRBV28 and J is TRBJ2-7, with 8 nucleotides matching TRBD1. CDR1 and CDR2 from the germline V gene are MDHEN and SYDVKM. V lost 9 bases, J lost 1 base, and 2 bases stayed unmatched. The CDR3 consists of 12 residues. The CDR3: CASGTGSYEQYF. CDR3 nucleotides: TGTGCCAGTGGGACAGGTTCCTACGAGCAGTACTTC.

Concerning this clone itself: The CDR3 does not close with the conserved phenylalanine or tryptophan, likely indicating a read error. The DNA is left out, because the CDR3 cannot be placed on it with certainty; the CDR3 is given as TCRdb lists it. V usage is TRBV20-1 and J usage is TRBJ2-7. The CDR3 is 11 amino acids long, termini counted. Germline CDR1 is DFQATT and CDR2 is SNEGSKA (reference sequence). The CDR3 loop is CSARMGLQDVL.

CDR3 DNA sequence: TGTGCCAGCAGCTCCTCTGAGGGCACTGAAGCTTTCTTT. Translating gives CASSSSEGTEAFF. V gene TRBV5-6 combines with J gene TRBJ1-1, with no clear D. Germline assignment: CDR1 SGHDT and CDR2 YYEEEE. This CDR3 spans 13 amino acids. Trimming removed 3 bases from V and 4 bases from J, with 10 bases in between.

The chain joins TRBV9 to TRBJ1-4; D is undetermined. The CDR3 loop spans 16 amino acids. The ends were cut back, 0 bases at V and 7 bases at J, with 16 bases in the middle. Germline-derived CDR1 and CDR2 are SGDLS and YYNGEE. DNA for the CDR3: TGTGCCAGCAGCGTAGGGGCCAGCACGGTTTTTGAAAAACTGTTTTTT. The encoded protein is CASSVGASTVFEKLFF.

This clone showed up just once. The gene calls are TRBV30 and TRBJ2-5; D is unresolved. CDR1 GTSNPN and CDR2 SVGIG come from the germline V gene (reference sequence). The germline V and J ends were trimmed by 3 bases and 4 bases, with 9 bases remaining between them. This CDR3 is 12 amino acids long. The DNA for the CDR3 is TGTGCCTGGAGCTACCGAGGAGAGACCCAGTACTTC. Residues: CAWSYRGETQYF.

This rearrangement joins TRBV6-5 to TRBJ1-2; weak D call: TRBD1 (5 bases). CDR3 size: 14 residues. V lost 0 bases, J lost 5 bases, and 10 bases lay in between. Germline assignment: CDR1 MNHEY and CDR2 SVGAGI. CDR3 sequence reads: CASSYSGTEYGYTF. The CDR3 nucleotides read TGTGCCAGCAGTTACTCCGGGACCGAGTATGGCTACACCTTC.